This is a list of T cell receptor beta chains from one sample in a study of T-cell reconstitution after alpha-beta-depleted transplantation in children. TCRdb ran MiXCR on the PCR reads and lists one entry per CDR3 protein. Of some 340,000 distinct CDR3 sequences in the sample, about a tenth were seen once. Specimen: PBMCs from the stem cell graft donor, collected from the stem cell graft. Source of these receptors: a human donor who donated a stem cell graft to a child with acute lymphoblastic leukemia. CDR3s include the opening cysteine and the closing phenylalanine or tryptophan. The D gene is left open where the match is weak. A row's size may be missing; if present it is once, few, many or a size class.

D,V,J,size,CDR3,DNA
TRBD2,TRBV5-1,TRBJ2-7,few,CASSLARLAGEQYF,TGCGCCAGCAGCTTGGCCCGGTTAGCGGGTGAGCAGTACTTC
TRBD1,TRBV12-3/TRBV12-4,TRBJ1-1,many,CASRSGTALTEAFF,TGTGCCAGCAGATCCGGGACAGCCTTAACTGAAGCTTTCTTT
TRBD1,TRBV29-1,TRBJ1-2,.,CSVREPTGGYGYTF,TGCAGCGTACGCGAACCGACAGGGGGCTATGGCTACACCTTC
.,TRBV11-2,TRBJ2-3,.,CASSLAGPDTQYF,TGTGCCAGCAGCTTGGCTGGACCAGATACGCAGTATTTT
TRBD1,TRBV12-3/TRBV12-4,TRBJ1-5,few,CASGYRGPQPQHF,TGTGCCAGTGGGTACAGGGGGCCTCAGCCCCAGCATTTT
.,TRBV5-6,TRBJ2-2,many,CASSLDLNTGELFF,TGTGCCAGCAGCTTGGACTTGAACACCGGGGAGCTGTTTTTT
TRBD1,TRBV4-1,TRBJ2-7,many,CASSHRDRSYEQYF,TGCGCCAGCAGCCATCGGGACAGATCCTACGAGCAGTACTTC
TRBD2,TRBV20-1,TRBJ2-1,few,CSARRGANNEQFF,TGCAGTGCTAGGCGGGGGGCGAACAATGAGCAGTTCTTC
.,TRBV7-2,TRBJ2-3,.,CASSLTAGGAAWVDTQYF,TGTGCCAGCAGCTTAACCGCCGGCGGGGCAGCTTGGGTAGATACGCAGTATTTT
.,TRBV20-1,TRBJ2-5,.,CSARDSWGDSDPKTQYF,TGCAGTGCTAGAGACAGTTGGGGCGACTCCGATCCGAAGACCCAGTACTTC
TRBD2,TRBV3-1,TRBJ2-5,.,CASTKALGTSGLKETQYF,TGTGCCAGCACCAAAGCATTAGGGACTAGCGGGCTCAAAGAGACCCAGTACTTC
.,TRBV15,TRBJ2-2,many,CATSRDPRVTGELFF,TGTGCCACCAGCAGAGATCCGCGGGTCACCGGGGAGCTGTTTTTT
.,TRBV7-2,TRBJ1-1,few,CASSLDGRSEAFF,TGTGCCAGCAGCTTAGATGGGAGAAGTGAAGCTTTCTTT
TRBD2,TRBV7-2,TRBJ2-1,few,CASSAELAGGHEQFF,TGTGCCAGCAGCGCCGAGCTAGCGGGAGGTCATGAGCAGTTCTTC
.,TRBV4-3,TRBJ2-3,.,CASSQRQADTQYF,TGCGCCAGCAGCCAAAGGCAGGCAGATACGCAGTATTTT
.,TRBV4-3,TRBJ2-3,few,CASSQDLHFTDTQYF,TGCGCCAGCAGCCAAGATTTGCACTTTACAGATACGCAGTATTTT
.,TRBV28,TRBJ1-3,many,CASSPLGGSGNTIYF,TGTGCCAGCAGTCCACTCGGGGGGAGCGGAAACACCATATATTTT